A selection of T cell receptor beta chains follows, all from one sample in a study of blood T cell repertoires in COVID-19. Data came from immunoSEQ multiplex PCR; TCRdb stores just in-frame clones and leaves some out. The sample holds approximately 360,000 clones, more than 70% seen once. Specimen: peripheral blood. All receptors derive from a middle-aged man with acute or convalescent COVID-19. CDR3s include the opening cysteine and the closing phenylalanine or tryptophan. A D gene is named only where the DNA matches it firmly. Part of the rows lack a size; the others show once, few, many or a class for expanded clones.

clone size: -
J gene: TRBJ1-1
V gene: TRBV5-1
D gene: -
CDR3 protein: CASRQDQTEAFF
CDR3 DNA: TGCGCCAGTAGACAGGACCAGACTGAAGCTTTCTTT

clone size: -
J gene: TRBJ2-3
V gene: TRBV10-3
D gene: TRBD2
CDR3 protein: CAISLAGGNTDTQYF
CDR3 DNA: TGTGCCATCAGTCTAGCGGGGGGGAACACAGATACGCAGTATTTT

clone size: -
J gene: TRBJ1-1
V gene: TRBV5-6
D gene: TRBD1
CDR3 protein: CASSGGTVNTEAFF
CDR3 DNA: TGTGCCAGCAGCGGCGGGACAGTGAACACTGAAGCTTTCTTT

clone size: -
J gene: TRBJ1-6
V gene: TRBV5-1
D gene: TRBD1
CDR3 protein: CASSPDRDHSPLHF
CDR3 DNA: TGCGCCAGCAGCCCCGACAGGGACCATTCACCCCTCCACTTT

clone size: -
J gene: TRBJ1-1
V gene: TRBV5-1
D gene: TRBD1
CDR3 protein: CASTGGLINTEAFF
CDR3 DNA: TGCGCCAGCACAGGGGGCTTAATCAACACTGAAGCTTTCTTT

clone size: -
J gene: TRBJ2-6
V gene: TRBV9
D gene: -
CDR3 protein: CASSETPGVSGANVLTF
CDR3 DNA: TGTGCCAGCAGCGAGACCCCGGGAGTCTCTGGGGCCAACGTCCTGACTTTC

clone size: -
J gene: TRBJ2-1
V gene: TRBV21-1
D gene: -
CDR3 protein: CASSPKERGQRNEQFF
CDR3 DNA: TGTGCCAGCAGCCCAAAGGAACGGGGTCAGCGGAATGAGCAGTTCTTC

clone size: -
J gene: TRBJ1-1
V gene: TRBV29-1
D gene: -
CDR3 protein: CSVIGGGTEAFF
CDR3 DNA: TGCAGCGTCATTGGGGGGGGTACTGAAGCTTTCTTT

clone size: -
J gene: TRBJ2-7
V gene: TRBV27
D gene: -
CDR3 protein: CASSSAAEPYEQYF
CDR3 DNA: TGTGCCAGCAGTTCTGCAGCGGAGCCCTACGAGCAGTACTTC

clone size: -
J gene: TRBJ2-3
V gene: TRBV5-1
D gene: -
CDR3 protein: CASSLKRESADTQYF
CDR3 DNA: TGCGCCAGCAGCTTGAAAAGGGAGTCTGCAGATACGCAGTATTTT

clone size: -
J gene: TRBJ1-4
V gene: TRBV27
D gene: -
CDR3 protein: CASSMGLLDEKLFF
CDR3 DNA: TGTGCCAGCAGTATGGGACTTCTCGACGAAAAACTGTTTTTT

clone size: -
J gene: TRBJ2-3
V gene: TRBV9
D gene: -
CDR3 protein: CASSVEGLGDTQYF
CDR3 DNA: TGTGCCAGCAGCGTAGAGGGGTTAGGAGATACGCAGTATTTT

clone size: few
J gene: TRBJ2-7
V gene: TRBV5-1
D gene: TRBD1
CDR3 protein: CASSLLGDRAPYEQYF
CDR3 DNA: TGCGCCAGCAGCTTGTTAGGGGACAGAGCTCCTTACGAGCAGTACTTC

clone size: -
J gene: TRBJ1-2
V gene: TRBV15
D gene: -
CDR3 protein: CATSRSRVNYGYTF
CDR3 DNA: TGTGCCACCAGCAGATCCAGGGTAAACTATGGCTACACCTTC

clone size: once
J gene: TRBJ2-7
V gene: TRBV7-9
D gene: -
CDR3 protein: CASSSPTWTVRDYEQYF
CDR3 DNA: TGTGCCAGCAGCTCCCCGACATGGACAGTCCGAGACTACGAGCAGTACTTC

clone size: -
J gene: TRBJ1-3
V gene: TRBV11-3
D gene: -
CDR3 protein: CASSPGESSGNTIYF
CDR3 DNA: TGTGCCAGCAGCCCGGGGGAGAGCTCTGGAAACACCATATATTTT

clone size: -
J gene: TRBJ2-7
V gene: TRBV7-9
D gene: TRBD2
CDR3 protein: CASGLAGPYEQYF
CDR3 DNA: TGTGCCAGCGGGCTAGCGGGACCCTACGAGCAGTACTTC

clone size: -
J gene: TRBJ2-3
V gene: TRBV4-1
D gene: TRBD2
CDR3 protein: CASSQDWGTNADTQYF
CDR3 DNA: TGCGCCAGCAGCCAAGACTGGGGGACTAATGCAGATACGCAGTATTTT

clone size: -
J gene: TRBJ1-1
V gene: TRBV5-5
D gene: -
CDR3 protein: CASSLAYTEAFF
CDR3 DNA: TGTGCCAGCAGCTTGGCGTACACTGAAGCTTTCTTT

clone size: -
J gene: TRBJ2-3
V gene: TRBV29-1
D gene: TRBD2
CDR3 protein: CSVGLAGGSDTQYF
CDR3 DNA: TGCAGCGTAGGACTAGCGGGAGGGTCGGATACGCAGTATTTT

clone size: -
J gene: TRBJ1-1
V gene: TRBV7-6
D gene: TRBD1
CDR3 protein: CASTPGTGATEAFF
CDR3 DNA: TGTGCCAGCACCCCCGGGACAGGGGCCACTGAAGCTTTCTTT

clone size: -
J gene: TRBJ1-6
V gene: TRBV19
D gene: -
CDR3 protein: CASSLSSYNSPLHF
CDR3 DNA: TGTGCCAGTAGTCTGAGCTCCTATAATTCACCCCTCCACTTT

clone size: -
J gene: TRBJ2-5
V gene: TRBV6-5
D gene: -
CDR3 protein: CASAPVRETQYF
CDR3 DNA: TGTGCCAGCGCCCCCGTTCGGGAGACCCAGTACTTC